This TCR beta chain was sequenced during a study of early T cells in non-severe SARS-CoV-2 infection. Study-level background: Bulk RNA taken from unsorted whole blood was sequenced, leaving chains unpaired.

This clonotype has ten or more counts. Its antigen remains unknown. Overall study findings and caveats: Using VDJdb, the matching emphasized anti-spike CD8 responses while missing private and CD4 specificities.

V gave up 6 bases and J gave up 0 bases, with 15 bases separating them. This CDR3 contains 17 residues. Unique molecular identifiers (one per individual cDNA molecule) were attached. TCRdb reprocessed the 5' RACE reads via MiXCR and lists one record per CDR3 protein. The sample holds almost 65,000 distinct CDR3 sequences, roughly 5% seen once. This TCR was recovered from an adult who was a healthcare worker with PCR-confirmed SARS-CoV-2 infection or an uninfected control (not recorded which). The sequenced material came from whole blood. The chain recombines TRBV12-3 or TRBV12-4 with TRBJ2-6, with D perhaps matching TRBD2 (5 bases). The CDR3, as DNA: TGTGCCAGCAGCTCACTCGGAGGAGTCTCTGGGGCCAACGTCCTGACTTTC. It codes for CASSSLGGVSGANVLTF.